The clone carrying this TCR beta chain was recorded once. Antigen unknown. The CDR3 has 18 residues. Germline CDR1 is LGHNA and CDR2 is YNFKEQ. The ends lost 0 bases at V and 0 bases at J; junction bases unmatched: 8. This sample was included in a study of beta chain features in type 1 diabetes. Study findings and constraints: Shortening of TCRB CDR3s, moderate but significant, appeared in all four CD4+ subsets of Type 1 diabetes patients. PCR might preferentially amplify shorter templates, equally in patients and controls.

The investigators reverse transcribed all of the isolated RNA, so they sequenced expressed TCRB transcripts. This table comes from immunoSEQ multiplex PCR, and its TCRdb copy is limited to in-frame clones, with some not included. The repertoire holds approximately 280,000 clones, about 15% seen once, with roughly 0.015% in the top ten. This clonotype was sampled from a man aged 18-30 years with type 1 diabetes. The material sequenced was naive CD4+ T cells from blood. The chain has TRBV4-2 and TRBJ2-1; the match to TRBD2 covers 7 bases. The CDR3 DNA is TGTGCCAGCAGCCAAGATCCCTGGGCGGGAGCCTCCTACAATGAGCAGTTCTTC. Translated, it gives CASSQDPWAGASYNEQFF.